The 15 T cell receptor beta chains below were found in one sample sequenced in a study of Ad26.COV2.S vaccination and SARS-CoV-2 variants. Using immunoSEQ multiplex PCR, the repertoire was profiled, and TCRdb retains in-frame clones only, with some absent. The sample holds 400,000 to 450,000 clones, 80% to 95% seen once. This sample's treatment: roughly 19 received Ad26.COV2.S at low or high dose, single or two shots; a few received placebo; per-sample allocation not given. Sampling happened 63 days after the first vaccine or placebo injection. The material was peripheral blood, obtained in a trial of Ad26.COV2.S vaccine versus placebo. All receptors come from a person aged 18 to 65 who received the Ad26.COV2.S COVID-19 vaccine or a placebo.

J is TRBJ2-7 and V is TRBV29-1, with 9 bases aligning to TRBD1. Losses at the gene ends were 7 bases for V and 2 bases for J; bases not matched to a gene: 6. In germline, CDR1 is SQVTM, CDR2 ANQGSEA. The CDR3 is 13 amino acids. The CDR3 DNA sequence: TGCAGCGCCGGACGACAGGGGGCCTACGAGCAGTACTTC. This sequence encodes CSAGRQGAYEQYF.

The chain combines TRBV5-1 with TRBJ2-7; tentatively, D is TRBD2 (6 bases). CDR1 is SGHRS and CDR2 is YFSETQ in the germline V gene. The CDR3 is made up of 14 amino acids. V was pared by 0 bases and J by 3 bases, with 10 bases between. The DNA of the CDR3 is TGCGCCAGCAGCTTGGATGGGGGACTCTACGAGCAGTACTTC. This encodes CASSLDGGLYEQYF.

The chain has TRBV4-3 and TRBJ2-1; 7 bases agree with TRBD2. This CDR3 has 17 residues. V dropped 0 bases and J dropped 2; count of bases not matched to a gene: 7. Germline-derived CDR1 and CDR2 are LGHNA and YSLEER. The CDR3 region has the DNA TGCGCCAGCAGCCAAGAGAGTAGCGGGCCCCCCTACAATGAGCAGTTCTTC. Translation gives CASSQESSGPPYNEQFF.

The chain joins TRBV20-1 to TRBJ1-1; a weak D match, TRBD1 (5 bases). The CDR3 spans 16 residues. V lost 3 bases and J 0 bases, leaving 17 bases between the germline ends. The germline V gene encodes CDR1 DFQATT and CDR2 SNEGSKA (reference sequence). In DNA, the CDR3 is TGCAGTGCTAGTACGGCAGGGAGTTTGGTGAACACTGAAGCTTTCTTT. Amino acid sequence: CSASTAGSLVNTEAFF.

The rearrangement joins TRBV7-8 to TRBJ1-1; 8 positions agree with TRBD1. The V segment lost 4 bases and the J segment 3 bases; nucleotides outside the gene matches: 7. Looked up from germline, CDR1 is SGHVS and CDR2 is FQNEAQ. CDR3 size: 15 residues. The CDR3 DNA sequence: TGTGCCAGCAGCTCCAGACAGGGGTGGGACACTGAAGCTTTCTTT. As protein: CASSSRQGWDTEAFF.

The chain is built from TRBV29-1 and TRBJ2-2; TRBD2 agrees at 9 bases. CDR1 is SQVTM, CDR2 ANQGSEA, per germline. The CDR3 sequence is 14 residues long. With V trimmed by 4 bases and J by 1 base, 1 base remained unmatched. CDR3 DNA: TGCAGCGTTGTACTAGCGGGGAACACCGGGGAGCTGTTTTTT. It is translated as CSVVLAGNTGELFF.

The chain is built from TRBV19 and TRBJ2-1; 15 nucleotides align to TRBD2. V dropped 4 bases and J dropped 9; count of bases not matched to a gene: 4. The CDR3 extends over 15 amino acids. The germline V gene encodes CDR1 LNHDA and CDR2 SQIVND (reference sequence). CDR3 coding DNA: TGTGCCAGTAGTAGGACTAGCGGGAGGGCCGCTGAGCAGTTCTTC. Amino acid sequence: CASSRTSGRAAEQFF.

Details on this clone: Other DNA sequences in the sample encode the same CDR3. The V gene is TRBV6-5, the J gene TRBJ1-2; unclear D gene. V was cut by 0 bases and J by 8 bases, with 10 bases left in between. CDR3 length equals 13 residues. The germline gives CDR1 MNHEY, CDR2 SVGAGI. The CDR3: CASSYSRGGGYTF. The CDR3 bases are TGTGCCAGCAGTTACTCCCGGGGAGGCGGCTACACCTTC.

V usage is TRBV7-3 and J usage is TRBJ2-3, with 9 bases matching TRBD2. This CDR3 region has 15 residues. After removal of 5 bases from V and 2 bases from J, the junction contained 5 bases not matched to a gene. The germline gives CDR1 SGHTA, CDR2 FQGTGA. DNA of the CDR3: TGTGCCAGCAGCCAGATAGCGGGAGCCACAGATACGCAGTATTTT. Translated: CASSQIAGATDTQYF.

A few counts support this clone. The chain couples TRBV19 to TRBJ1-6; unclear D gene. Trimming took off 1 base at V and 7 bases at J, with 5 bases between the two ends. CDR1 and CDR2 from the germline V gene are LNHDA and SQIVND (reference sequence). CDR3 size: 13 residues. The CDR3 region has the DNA TGTGCCAGTAGTATAGCTAGAAATTCACCCCTCCACTTT. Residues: CASSIARNSPLHF. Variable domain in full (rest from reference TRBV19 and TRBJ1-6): DGGITQSPKYLFRKEGQNVTLSCEQNLNHDAMYWYRQDPGQGLRLIYYSQIVNDFQKGDIAEGYSVSREKKESFPLTVTSAQKNPTAFYLCASSIARNSPLHFGNGTRLTVT.

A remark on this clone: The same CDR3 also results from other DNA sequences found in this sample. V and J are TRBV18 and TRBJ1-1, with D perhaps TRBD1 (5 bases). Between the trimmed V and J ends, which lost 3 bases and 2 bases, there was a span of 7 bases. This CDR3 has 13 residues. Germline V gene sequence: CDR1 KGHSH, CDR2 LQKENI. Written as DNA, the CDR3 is TGTGCCAGCTCACCGGGACGTAACACTGAAGCTTTCTTT. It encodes CASSPGRNTEAFF. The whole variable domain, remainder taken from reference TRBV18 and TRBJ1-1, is NAGVMQNPRHLVRRRGQEARLRCSPMKGHSHVYWYRQLPEEGLKFMVYLQKENIIDESGMPKERFSAEFPKEGPSILRIQQVVRGDSAAYFCASSPGRNTEAFFGQGTRLTVV.

CDR3 region: CASSLVQVNSPLHF. Here the CDR3 DNA reads TGTGCCAGCAGCTTAGTACAGGTTAATTCACCCCTCCACTTT. The chain has TRBV7-9 and TRBJ1-6; maybe TRBD1 (5 bases). This CDR3 is built from 14 residues. The ends were cut back, 1 base at V and 6 bases at J, with 7 bases in the middle. Germline V gives CDR1 SEHNR, CDR2 FQNEAQ (reference sequence).

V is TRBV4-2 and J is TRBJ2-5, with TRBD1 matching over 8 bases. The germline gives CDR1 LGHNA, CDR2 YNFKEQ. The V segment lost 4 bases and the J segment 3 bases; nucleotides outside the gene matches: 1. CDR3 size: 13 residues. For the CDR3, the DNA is TGTGCCAGCAGCCTGGGACAGGAAGAGACCCAGTACTTC. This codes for CASSLGQEETQYF.

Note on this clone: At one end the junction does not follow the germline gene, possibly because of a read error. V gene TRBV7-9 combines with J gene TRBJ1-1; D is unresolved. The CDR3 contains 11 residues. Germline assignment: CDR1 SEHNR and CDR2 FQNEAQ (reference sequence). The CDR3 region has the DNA TGTGCCAGCGAACTGAACGCTGAAGCTTTCTTT. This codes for CASELNAEAFF.

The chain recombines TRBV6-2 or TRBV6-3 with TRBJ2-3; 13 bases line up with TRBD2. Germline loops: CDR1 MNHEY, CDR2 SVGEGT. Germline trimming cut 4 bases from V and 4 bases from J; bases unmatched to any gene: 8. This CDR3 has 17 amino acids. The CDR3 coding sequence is TGTGCCAGCAGTTCGCGGACTAGCGGGAGACTCGCAGATACGCAGTATTTT. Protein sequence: CASSSRTSGRLADTQYF.